The subject of this entry is one TCR beta chain. Its antigen is unidentified. This specimen comes from a study of cytomegalovirus exposure and HLA in healthy donors. Overall study context: In a later analysis, the roughly 120 validation repertoires were reported to have used the same platform as the approximately 670 first-cohort repertoires.

This CDR3 is 13 amino acids long. V was cut by 7 bases and J by 4 bases, with 11 bases left in between. Germline V gene sequence: CDR1 MDHEN, CDR2 SYDVKM. General observations from the study: The study recorded 150 to 200 TCR beta chains that were cytomegalovirus-associated.

Sequencing used immunoSEQ multiplex PCR; TCRdb keeps in-frame clones, though not all of them. Here the sample spans 200,000 to 250,000 clones, around 87% being singletons. The source is a man aged 18-30 years in good health and CMV-seronegative. Sequencing was performed on PBMCs. This chain joins TRBV28 and TRBJ1-5, with a tentative D call TRBD1 (5 bases). The CDR3 DNA reads TGTGCCAGCAATGATAGGGGAAATCAGCCCCAGCATTTT. Residues: CASNDRGNQPQHF.